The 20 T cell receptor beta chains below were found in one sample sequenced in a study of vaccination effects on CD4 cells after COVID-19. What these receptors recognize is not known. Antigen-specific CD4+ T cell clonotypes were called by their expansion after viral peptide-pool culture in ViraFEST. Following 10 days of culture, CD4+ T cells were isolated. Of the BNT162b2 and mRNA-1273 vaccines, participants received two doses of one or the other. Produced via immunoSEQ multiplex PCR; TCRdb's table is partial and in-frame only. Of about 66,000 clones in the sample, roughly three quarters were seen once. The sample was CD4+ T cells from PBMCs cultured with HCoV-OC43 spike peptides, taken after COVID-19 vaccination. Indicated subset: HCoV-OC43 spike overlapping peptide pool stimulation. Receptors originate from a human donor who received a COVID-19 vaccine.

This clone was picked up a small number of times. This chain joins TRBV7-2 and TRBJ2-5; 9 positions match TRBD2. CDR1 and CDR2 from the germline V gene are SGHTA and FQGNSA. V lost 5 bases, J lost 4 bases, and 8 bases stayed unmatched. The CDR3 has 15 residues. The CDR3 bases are TGTGCCAGCAGCCCCCCTGGACTAGCGCGAGAGACCCAGTACTTC. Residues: CASSPPGLARETQYF.

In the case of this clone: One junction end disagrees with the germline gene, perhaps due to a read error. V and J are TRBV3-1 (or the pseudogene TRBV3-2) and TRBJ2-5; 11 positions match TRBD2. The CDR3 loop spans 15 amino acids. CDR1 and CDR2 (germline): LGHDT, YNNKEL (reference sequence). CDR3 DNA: TGTGCCAGCAGCCCCATAGCGGGGGGGCAAGGGACCCAGTACTTC. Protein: CASSPIAGGQGTQYF.

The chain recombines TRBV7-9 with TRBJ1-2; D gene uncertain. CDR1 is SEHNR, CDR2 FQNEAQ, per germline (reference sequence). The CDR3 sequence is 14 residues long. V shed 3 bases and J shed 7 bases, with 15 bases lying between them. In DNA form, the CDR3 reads TGTGCCAGCAGCTTGGACGGCATTTCAACTGGCTACACCTTC. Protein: CASSLDGISTGYTF.

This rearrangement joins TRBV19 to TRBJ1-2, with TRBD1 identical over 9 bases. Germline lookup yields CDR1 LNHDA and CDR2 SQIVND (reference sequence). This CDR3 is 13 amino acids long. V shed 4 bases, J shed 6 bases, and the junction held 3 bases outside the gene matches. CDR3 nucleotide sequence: TGTGCCAGTAGTAGAGGACAGGGGAATGGCTACACCTTC. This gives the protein CASSRGQGNGYTF. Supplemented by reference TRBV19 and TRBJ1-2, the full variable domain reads DGGITQSPKYLFRKEGQNVTLSCEQNLNHDAMYWYRQDPGQGLRLIYYSQIVNDFQKGDIAEGYSVSREKKESFPLTVTSAQKNPTAFYLCASSRGQGNGYTFGSGTRLTVV.

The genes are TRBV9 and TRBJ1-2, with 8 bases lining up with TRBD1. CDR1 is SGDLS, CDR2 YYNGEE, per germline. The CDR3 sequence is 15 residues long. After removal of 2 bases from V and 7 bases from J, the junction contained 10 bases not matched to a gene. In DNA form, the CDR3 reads TGTGCCAGCAGCGTCGTTGACAGGGGTTTGAGTGGCTACACCTTC. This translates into CASSVVDRGLSGYTF.

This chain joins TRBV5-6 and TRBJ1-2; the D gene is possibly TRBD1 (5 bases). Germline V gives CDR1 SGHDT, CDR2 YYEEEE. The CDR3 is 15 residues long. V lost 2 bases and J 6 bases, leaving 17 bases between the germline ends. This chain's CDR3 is CASSLRGGAPHGYTF. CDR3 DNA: TGTGCCAGCAGCTTACGAGGAGGGGCCCCCCATGGCTACACCTTC.

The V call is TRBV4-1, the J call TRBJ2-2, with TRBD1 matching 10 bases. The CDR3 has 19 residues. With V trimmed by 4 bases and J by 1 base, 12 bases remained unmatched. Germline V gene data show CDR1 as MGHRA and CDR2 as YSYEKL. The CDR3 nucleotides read TGCGCCAGCAGCCCACCTCCGACAGGGGGCCCCATGAACACCGGGGAGCTGTTTTTT. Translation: CASSPPPTGGPMNTGELFF.

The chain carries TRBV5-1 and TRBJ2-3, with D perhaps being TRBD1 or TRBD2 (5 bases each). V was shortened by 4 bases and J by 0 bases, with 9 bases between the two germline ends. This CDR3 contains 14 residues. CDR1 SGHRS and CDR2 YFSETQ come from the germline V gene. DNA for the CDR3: TGCGCCAGCAGCCCGGGGCCTAGCACAGATACGCAGTATTTT. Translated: CASSPGPSTDTQYF.

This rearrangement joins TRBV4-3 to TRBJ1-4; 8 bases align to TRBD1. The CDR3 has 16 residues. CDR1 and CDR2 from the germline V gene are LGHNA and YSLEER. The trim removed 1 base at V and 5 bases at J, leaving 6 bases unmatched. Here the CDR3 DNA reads TGCGCCAGCAGCCAAGTTTTCAGGGGGCCGAATGAAAAACTGTTTTTT. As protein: CASSQVFRGPNEKLFF.

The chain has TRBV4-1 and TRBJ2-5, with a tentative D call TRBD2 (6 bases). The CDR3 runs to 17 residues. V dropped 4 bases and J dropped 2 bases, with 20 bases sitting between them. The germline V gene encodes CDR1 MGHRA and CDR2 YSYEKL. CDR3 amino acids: CASSLKGRAGRQETQYF. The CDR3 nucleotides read TGCGCCAGCAGCCTGAAGGGAAGGGCAGGGAGGCAAGAGACCCAGTACTTC.

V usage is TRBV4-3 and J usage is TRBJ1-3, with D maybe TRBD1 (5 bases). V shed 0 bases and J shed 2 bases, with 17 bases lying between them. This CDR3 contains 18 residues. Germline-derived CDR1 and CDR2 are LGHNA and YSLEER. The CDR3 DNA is TGCGCCAGCAGCCAAGATCAAGGTAGCTGGGGACCTGGAAACACCATATATTTT. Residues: CASSQDQGSWGPGNTIYF.

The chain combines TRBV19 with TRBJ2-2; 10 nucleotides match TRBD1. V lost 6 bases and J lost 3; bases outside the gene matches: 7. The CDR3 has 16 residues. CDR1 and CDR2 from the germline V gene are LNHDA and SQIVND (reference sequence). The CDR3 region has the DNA TGTGCCAGTAGCGGGCGGGACAGGGGCGACACCGGGGAGCTGTTTTTT. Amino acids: CASSGRDRGDTGELFF.

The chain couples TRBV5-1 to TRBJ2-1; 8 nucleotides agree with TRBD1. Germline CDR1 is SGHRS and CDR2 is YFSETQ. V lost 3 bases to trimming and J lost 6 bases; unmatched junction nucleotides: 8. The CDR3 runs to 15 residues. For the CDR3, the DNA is TGCGCCAGCAGCTCAACGGGACAGGTATCCAATGAGCAGTTCTTC. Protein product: CASSSTGQVSNEQFF.

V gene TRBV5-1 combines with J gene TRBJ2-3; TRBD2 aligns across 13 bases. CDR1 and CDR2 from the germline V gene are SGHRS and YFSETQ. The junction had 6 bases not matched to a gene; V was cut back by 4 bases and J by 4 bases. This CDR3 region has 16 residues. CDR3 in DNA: TGCGCCAGCAGCGTACTAGCGGGGGGGGTAGCAGATACGCAGTATTTT. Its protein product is CASSVLAGGVADTQYF.

CDR3 sequence reads: CASSYSRFLPGFQETQYF. As DNA, the CDR3 is TGTGCCAGCAGTTACTCGCGGTTTCTCCCAGGTTTCCAAGAGACCCAGTACTTC. This chain connects TRBV6-2 or TRBV6-3 to TRBJ2-5; D gene unclear. The CDR3 extends over 18 amino acids. The germline CDR1 and CDR2 sequences are MNHEY and SVGEGT. Trimming left V 0 bases short and J 1 base short, with 18 bases between.

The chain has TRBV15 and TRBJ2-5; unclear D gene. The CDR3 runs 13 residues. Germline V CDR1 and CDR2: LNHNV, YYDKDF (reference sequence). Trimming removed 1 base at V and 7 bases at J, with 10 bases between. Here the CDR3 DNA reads TGTGCCACCAGCAGAGGGGGTATTGGGACCCAGTACTTC. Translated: CATSRGGIGTQYF.

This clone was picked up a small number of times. The CDR3, as DNA: TGTGCCAGCAGTCCCGGGAGCCTGAACACTGAAGCTTTCTTT. Protein sequence: CASSPGSLNTEAFF. The chain is built from TRBV6-4 and TRBJ1-1; D unresolved. The CDR3 totals 14 residues. V was cut by 5 bases and J by 0 bases, with 10 bases left in between. Germline CDR1 MRHNA, CDR2 SNTAGT.

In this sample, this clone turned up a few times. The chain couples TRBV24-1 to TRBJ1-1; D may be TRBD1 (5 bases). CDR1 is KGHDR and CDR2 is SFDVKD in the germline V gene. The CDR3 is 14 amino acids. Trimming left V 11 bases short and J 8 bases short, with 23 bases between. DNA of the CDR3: TGTGCCAACGACCCGGGGACTGAGGAAGGGGAAGCTTTCTTT. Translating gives CANDPGTEEGEAFF.

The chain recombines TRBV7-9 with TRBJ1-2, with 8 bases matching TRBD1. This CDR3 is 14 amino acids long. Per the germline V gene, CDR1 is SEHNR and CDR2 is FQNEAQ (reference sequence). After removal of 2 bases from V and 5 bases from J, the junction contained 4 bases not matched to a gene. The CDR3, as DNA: TGTGCCAGCAGCTTAAGGCAGGGGGCGTATGGCTACACCTTC. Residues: CASSLRQGAYGYTF.

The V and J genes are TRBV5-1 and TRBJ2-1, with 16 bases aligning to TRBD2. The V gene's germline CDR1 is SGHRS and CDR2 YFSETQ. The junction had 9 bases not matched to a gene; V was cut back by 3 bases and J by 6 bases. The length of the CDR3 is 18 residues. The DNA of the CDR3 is TGCGCCAGCAGCTACACCGGGACTAGCGGGGGGGCCCCCAATGAGCAGTTCTTC. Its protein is CASSYTGTSGGAPNEQFF.